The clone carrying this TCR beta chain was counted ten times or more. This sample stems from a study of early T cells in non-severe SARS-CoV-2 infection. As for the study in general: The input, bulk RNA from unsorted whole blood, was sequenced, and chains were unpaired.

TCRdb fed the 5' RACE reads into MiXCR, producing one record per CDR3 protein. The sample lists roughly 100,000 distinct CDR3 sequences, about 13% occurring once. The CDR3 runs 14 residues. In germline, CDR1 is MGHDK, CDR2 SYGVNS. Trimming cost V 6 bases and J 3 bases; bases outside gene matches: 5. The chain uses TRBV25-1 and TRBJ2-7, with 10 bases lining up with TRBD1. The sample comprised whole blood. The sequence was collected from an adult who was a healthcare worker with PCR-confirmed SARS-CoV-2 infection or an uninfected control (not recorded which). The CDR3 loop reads CASRPGQGYYEQYF. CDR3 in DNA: TGTGCCAGCAGACCGGGACAGGGGTACTACGAGCAGTACTTC.